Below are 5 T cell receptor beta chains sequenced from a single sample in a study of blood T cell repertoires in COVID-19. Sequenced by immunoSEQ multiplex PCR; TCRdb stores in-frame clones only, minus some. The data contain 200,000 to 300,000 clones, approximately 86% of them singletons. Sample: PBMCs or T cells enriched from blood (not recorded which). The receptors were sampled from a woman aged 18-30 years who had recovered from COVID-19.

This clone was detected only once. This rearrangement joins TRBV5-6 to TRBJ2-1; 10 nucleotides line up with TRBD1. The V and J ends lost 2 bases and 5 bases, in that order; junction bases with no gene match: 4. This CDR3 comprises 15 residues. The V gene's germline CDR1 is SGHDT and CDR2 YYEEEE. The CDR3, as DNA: TGTGCCAGCAGCTTCGGGACAGGGGTCAACAATGAGCAGTTCTTC. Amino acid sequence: CASSFGTGVNNEQFF. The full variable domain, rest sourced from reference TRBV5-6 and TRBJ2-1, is DAGVTQSPTHLIKTRGQQVTLRCSPKSGHDTVSWYQQALGQGPQFIFQYYEEEERQRGNFPDRFSGHQFPNYSSELNVNALLLGDSALYLCASSFGTGVNNEQFFGPGTRLTVL.

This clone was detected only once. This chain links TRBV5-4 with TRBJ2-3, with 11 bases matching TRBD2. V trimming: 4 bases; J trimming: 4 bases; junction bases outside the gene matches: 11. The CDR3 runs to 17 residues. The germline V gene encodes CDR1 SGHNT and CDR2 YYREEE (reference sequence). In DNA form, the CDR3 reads TGTGCCAGCAGCCCCGGGACTAGCGGTTGGGTTGCAGATACGCAGTATTTT. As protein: CASSPGTSGWVADTQYF.

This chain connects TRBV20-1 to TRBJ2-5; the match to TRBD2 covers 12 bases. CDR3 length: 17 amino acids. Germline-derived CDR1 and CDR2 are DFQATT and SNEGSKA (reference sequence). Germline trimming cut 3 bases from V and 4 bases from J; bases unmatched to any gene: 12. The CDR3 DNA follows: TGCAGTGCTAGTACGGCTAGCGGGAGGGTTACTGGAGAGACCCAGTACTTC. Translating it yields CSASTASGRVTGETQYF.

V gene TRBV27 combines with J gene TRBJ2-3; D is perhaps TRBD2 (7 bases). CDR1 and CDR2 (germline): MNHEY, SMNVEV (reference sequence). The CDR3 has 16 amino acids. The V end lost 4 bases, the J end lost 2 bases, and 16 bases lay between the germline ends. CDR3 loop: CASSSIGGDYTDTQYF. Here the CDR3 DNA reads TGTGCCAGCAGTTCTATAGGGGGGGATTACACAGATACGCAGTATTTT.

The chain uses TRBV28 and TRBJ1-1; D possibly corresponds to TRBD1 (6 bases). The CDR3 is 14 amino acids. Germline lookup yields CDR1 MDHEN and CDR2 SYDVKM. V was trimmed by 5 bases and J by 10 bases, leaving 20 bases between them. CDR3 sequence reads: CASSRLGTSESAFF. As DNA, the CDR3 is TGTGCCAGCAGTCGGCTGGGGACATCCGAATCAGCTTTCTTT.